In this sample, the clone carrying this TCR beta chain turned up a few times. This sample stems from a study of T cells in Graves' hyperthyroidism and ophthalmopathy. With 5 bases clipped from V and 2 bases from J, the junction kept 8 bases outside the gene matches. The length of the CDR3 is 16 residues. Looked up from germline, CDR1 is LGHDT and CDR2 is YNNKEL (reference sequence). Amplified TCR beta CDR3 regions derived from RNA transcripts. Carried out on the TCR CDR3, a first-round RT-PCR used the HTBI primer set. TCRdb analysed the multiplex PCR reads with MiXCR anew, one entry per CDR3 protein. Of 300,000 to 400,000 distinct CDR3 sequences in the sample, roughly 20% were seen once. Clinical symptoms, serum thyroxine and TRAb, thyroid ultrasound and orbital computed tomography were used for the diagnoses.

The sequenced material came from blood. The chain carries TRBV3-1 and TRBJ2-3; the match to TRBD2 covers 9 bases. This clonotype was obtained from a young man with Graves' ophthalmopathy. The CDR3 coding sequence is TGTGCCAGCAGCGACCGACTAGCGGACCCCACAGATACGCAGTATTTT. It yields the protein CASSDRLADPTDTQYF.